The 32 T cell receptor beta chains below come from one sample, sequenced in a study of shared clonotypes between healthy human individuals. Clones were read by immunoSEQ multiplex PCR, and TCRdb kept only the in-frame ones, dropping some. The repertoire consists of about 1.1 million clones, with about 84% occurring once and the leading ten covering roughly 0.65%. Sequencing used memory CD4+ T cells from PBMCs. Subset meaning: CD45RA-negative fraction. The receptors come from a man in his late teens or twenties in good health. Some clones in this sample may be carry-over from other donors' samples.

V usage is TRBV18 and J usage is TRBJ2-6; perhaps D is TRBD1 or TRBD2 (5 bases each). The CDR3 is 19 amino acids. The V gene lost 3 bases and the J gene lost 6 bases, with 24 bases spanning the gap. Germline assignment: CDR1 KGHSH and CDR2 LQKENI. The CDR3 region is CASSPGPSGSLLVANVLTF. Here the CDR3 DNA reads TGTGCCAGCTCACCGGGGCCGTCAGGGAGTTTGCTGGTGGCCAACGTCCTGACTTTC.

CDR3 in DNA: TGTGCCAGCAGTGGGCGAGTTGGGGATACGCAGTATTTT. Protein product: CASSGRVGDTQYF. The chain recombines TRBV6-1 with TRBJ2-3, with D hard to call. V dropped 4 bases and J dropped 6 bases, with 11 bases sitting between them. From germline, CDR1 is MNHNS and CDR2 SASEGT. The CDR3 runs to 13 residues.

This clone was recorded a few times. V is TRBV5-1 and J is TRBJ1-1; no reliable D call. The CDR3 runs 14 residues. The V gene's germline CDR1 is SGHRS and CDR2 YFSETQ. The V gene lost 1 base and the J gene lost 1 base, with 8 bases spanning the gap. The CDR3 loop is CASSLLDGNTEAFF. The CDR3 DNA is TGCGCCAGCAGCTTGCTGGACGGGAACACTGAAGCTTTCTTT.

The rearrangement links TRBV28 to TRBJ1-3, with 7 bases matching TRBD1. This CDR3 has 14 residues. From germline, CDR1 is MDHEN and CDR2 SYDVKM. V lost 8 bases to trimming and J lost 4 bases; unmatched junction nucleotides: 8. CDR3 coding DNA: TGTGCCAGCGGAAACAGGGGTCCCGGAAACACCATATATTTT. It is translated as CASGNRGPGNTIYF.

The rearrangement links TRBV27 to TRBJ2-7; D not resolved. CDR3 length: 14 residues. Germline CDR1 MNHEY, CDR2 SMNVEV (reference sequence). V was trimmed by 0 bases and J by 7 bases, leaving 13 bases between them. In nucleotides, the CDR3 is TGTGCCAGCAGTTTATCACATAGGACGACAGAGCAGTACTTC. Protein product: CASSLSHRTTEQYF.

This clone was detected many times. The chain couples TRBV5-1 to TRBJ1-1, with D perhaps matching TRBD1 (5 bases). The CDR3 loop spans 15 amino acids. V gave up 3 bases and J gave up 0 bases, with 12 bases separating them. The V gene's germline CDR1 is SGHRS and CDR2 YFSETQ. CDR3 DNA: TGCGCCAGCAGCTCTTACGGGGCCATGAACACTGAAGCTTTCTTT. Amino acid sequence: CASSSYGAMNTEAFF.

This chain links TRBV9 with TRBJ2-5, with 11 positions matching TRBD1. The length of the CDR3 is 16 residues. The germline V gene has CDR1 SGDLS and CDR2 YYNGEE. The ends lost 2 bases at V and 5 bases at J; junction bases unmatched: 8. CDR3 DNA sequence: TGTGCCAGCAGCGTCCGGACAGGGGGCGGTATGGAGACCCAGTACTTC. Its protein product is CASSVRTGGGMETQYF.

This clone was observed a handful of times. This sequence joins TRBV30 and TRBJ1-2; D is ambiguous. Per the germline V gene, CDR1 is GTSNPN and CDR2 is SVGIG (reference sequence). Trimming removed 2 bases at V and 6 bases at J, with 10 bases between. CDR3 length: 12 residues. CDR3 sequence (DNA): TGTGCCTGGAGTTATGACCGGGATGGCTACACCTTC. The encoded protein is CAWSYDRDGYTF.

V usage is TRBV14 and J usage is TRBJ1-2, with D possibly being TRBD1 (5 bases). The CDR3 extends over 13 amino acids. Trimming took 4 bases from V and 7 from J, leaving 13 bases between them. CDR1 is SGHDN and CDR2 is FVKESK in the germline V gene. The CDR3 bases are TGTGCCAGCAGCCTGGGGGAATGGGCTGGCTACACCTTC. As protein: CASSLGEWAGYTF.

The chain couples TRBV28 to TRBJ2-7; TRBD2 agrees at 13 bases. This CDR3 region has 19 residues. The ends lost 6 bases at V and 3 bases at J; junction bases unmatched: 17. In germline, CDR1 is MDHEN, CDR2 SYDVKM. CDR3 loop: CASSRLGLAGASGVYEQYF. The CDR3 DNA reads TGTGCCAGCAGCAGGTTAGGACTAGCGGGAGCCTCGGGGGTCTACGAGCAGTACTTC.

The chain has TRBV30 and TRBJ2-4, with 7 bases aligning to TRBD1. This CDR3 comprises 16 residues. Germline trimming cut 3 bases from V and 8 bases from J; bases unmatched to any gene: 16. Looked up from germline, CDR1 is GTSNPN and CDR2 is SVGIG (reference sequence). CDR3 protein: CAWRHYRGESRDIQYF. CDR3 DNA: TGTGCCTGGAGACACTACAGGGGTGAGAGTCGGGACATTCAGTACTTC.

The chain is built from TRBV21-1 and TRBJ1-1; TRBD1, the table's D call, was not compared with the DNA. TRBV21-1 is shown as a pseudogene. CDR3 size: 15 residues. In DNA form, the CDR3 reads TGTGCCAGCAGCAAGGGCCTACAAGGAACCCGGGAAGCTTTCTTT. This translates into CASSKGLQGTREAFF.

As DNA, the CDR3 is TGTGCCAGCAACGGGAGAGCCCAAAATGAGCAGTTCTTC. Translating gives CASNGRAQNEQFF. The rearrangement uses TRBV6-6 and TRBJ2-1, with D possibly being TRBD2 (6 bases). Trimming removed 7 bases from V and 7 bases from J, with 14 bases in between. The CDR3 totals 13 residues. CDR1 and CDR2 (germline): MNHNY, SVGAGI (reference sequence).

The chain is built from TRBV7-3 and TRBJ2-3, with TRBD1 as a possible D gene (5 bases). CDR1 SGHTA and CDR2 FQGTGA come from the germline V gene. The length of the CDR3 is 16 residues. Trimming took 4 bases from V and 0 from J, leaving 14 bases between them. This CDR3 reads CASSSGASTSTDTQYF. The CDR3 region has the DNA TGTGCCAGCAGCTCTGGGGCATCTACTAGCACAGATACGCAGTATTTT.

The gene calls are TRBV7-9 and TRBJ2-7, with a tentative D call TRBD2 (7 bases). V was pared by 5 bases and J by 3 bases, with 17 bases between. Germline values: CDR1 SEHNR, CDR2 FQNEAQ (reference sequence). The CDR3 covers 15 residues. Written as DNA, the CDR3 is TGTGCCAGCAGCCCCACAACAGGGACTAACTACGAGCAGTACTTC. Amino acids: CASSPTTGTNYEQYF.

The rearrangement uses TRBV7-3 and TRBJ2-2, with a weak D call TRBD2 (5 bases). In germline, CDR1 is SGHTA, CDR2 FQGTGA. The CDR3 runs 15 residues. Trimming shortened V by 5 bases and J by 4 bases, and 14 bases separated the two germline ends. The CDR3 loop reads CASSPSGLGTGELFF. As DNA, the CDR3 is TGTGCCAGCAGCCCCTCGGGATTGGGCACCGGGGAGCTGTTTTTT.

The CDR3 sequence: CSAFKGAGSDEQFF. The CDR3 nucleotides are TGCAGCGCCTTCAAGGGCGCAGGGAGTGATGAGCAGTTCTTC. The V gene is TRBV29-1, the J gene TRBJ2-1; possibly TRBD1 or TRBD2 for D (5 bases each). Per germline, CDR1 SQVTM and CDR2 ANQGSEA. V lost 7 bases and J 8 bases, leaving 21 bases between the germline ends. The CDR3 is 14 residues long.

There are a few counts of this clone. This chain joins TRBV7-9 and TRBJ2-1, with TRBD1 identical over 8 bases. Germline values: CDR1 SEHNR, CDR2 FQNEAQ (reference sequence). The V gene end was trimmed by 8 bases and the J gene end by 5 bases; junction bases not matched to a gene: 8. The CDR3 has 14 amino acids. CDR3: CASLDAGGHNEQFF. CDR3 nucleotide sequence: TGTGCCAGCCTGGACGCAGGGGGCCACAATGAGCAGTTCTTC. Complete variable domain (other parts from reference TRBV7-9 and TRBJ2-1): DTGVSQNPRHKITKRGQNVTFRCDPISEHNRLYWYRQTLGQGPEFLTYFQNEAQLEKSRLLSDRFSAERPKGSFSTLEIQRTEQGDSAMYLCASLDAGGHNEQFFGPGTRLTVL.

A single count supports this clone. The chain employs TRBV5-1 and TRBJ2-1, with D perhaps matching TRBD1 (6 bases). The CDR3 has 15 amino acids. The germline V gene encodes CDR1 SGHRS and CDR2 YFSETQ. V was pared by 0 bases and J by 2 bases, with 9 bases between. The DNA of the CDR3 is TGCGCCAGCAGCTTGGACAGGGTCGCCTACAATGAGCAGTTCTTC. Encoded protein: CASSLDRVAYNEQFF.

The chain employs TRBV9 and TRBJ2-5; D ambiguous. This CDR3 contains 16 residues. V dropped 0 bases and J dropped 1 base, with 13 bases sitting between them. CDR1 SGDLS and CDR2 YYNGEE come from the germline V gene. The CDR3 sequence is CASSVDGRQAQETQYF. The CDR3, as DNA: TGTGCCAGCAGCGTAGACGGTCGTCAGGCCCAAGAGACCCAGTACTTC.

The chain combines TRBV9 with TRBJ2-7; D remains ambiguous. The CDR3 length is 17 residues. With 0 bases removed from V and 5 bases from J, the gap between germline ends came to 21 bases. Germline CDR1 is SGDLS and CDR2 is YYNGEE. DNA for the CDR3: TGTGCCAGCAGCGTAGTGCCCGTCGGGCCCGGTGATGACGAGCAGTACTTC. Protein: CASSVVPVGPGDDEQYF.

The CDR3 coding sequence is TGTGCCAGCAGCTTGACGGGGGGACTGAACACTGAAGCTTTCTTT. Amino acid sequence: CASSLTGGLNTEAFF. V is TRBV5-6 and J is TRBJ1-1; weak D call: TRBD1 (5 bases). The CDR3 sequence is 15 residues long. Per germline, CDR1 SGHDT and CDR2 YYEEEE. V lost 1 base to trimming and J lost 0 bases, with 10 bases between them.

In DNA, the CDR3 is TGTGCCAGCAGCGCCTACAGGGCTAGCACAGATACGCAGTATTTT. Protein: CASSAYRASTDTQYF. The J gene is TRBJ2-3, the V gene TRBV7-3, with D possibly matching TRBD1 (6 bases). V was cut by 5 bases and J by 0 bases, with 12 bases left in between. CDR1 and CDR2 from the germline V gene are SGHTA and FQGTGA. The CDR3 runs 15 residues.

This rearrangement joins TRBV5-1 to TRBJ1-2, with TRBD1 as a possible D gene (6 bases). Trimming removed 7 bases from V and 4 bases from J, with 11 bases in between. Germline-derived CDR1 and CDR2 are SGHRS and YFSETQ. The length of the CDR3 is 12 residues. The CDR3 DNA is TGCGCCAGCGGAACAGGGTCCTATGGCTACACCTTC. As protein: CASGTGSYGYTF.

The table lists this clone with a few counts. The chain is built from TRBV29-1 and TRBJ2-7, with D perhaps being TRBD1 or TRBD2 (5 bases each). V dropped 6 bases and J dropped 0 bases, with 18 bases sitting between them. The V gene's germline CDR1 is SQVTM and CDR2 ANQGSEA. The CDR3 sequence is 15 residues long. The CDR3 loop reads CSVNTLWDGSYEQYF. The CDR3 coding sequence is TGCAGCGTCAACACCCTATGGGACGGCTCCTACGAGCAGTACTTC.

The gene calls are TRBV10-3 and TRBJ1-2; no clear D. The CDR3 loop spans 13 amino acids. Germline assignment: CDR1 ENHRY and CDR2 SYGVKD. The V end was cut by 4 bases, the J end by 6 bases, with 12 bases between. The CDR3 sequence is CAISAQPRDGYTF. DNA for the CDR3: TGTGCCATCAGTGCACAGCCCCGGGATGGCTACACCTTC.

This chain uses TRBV4-2 with TRBJ1-1; no clear D gene. There are 14 residues in the CDR3. V was trimmed by 2 bases and J by 4 bases, leaving 11 bases between them. Germline V lookup: CDR1 LGHNA, CDR2 YNFKEQ. CDR3 in amino acids: CASSQLPRLTEAFF. As DNA, the CDR3 is TGTGCCAGCAGCCAACTTCCCCGGCTCACTGAAGCTTTCTTT.

A word on this clone: A much bigger clone sits one base away, suggesting this may be a read error. The chain uses TRBV28 and TRBJ1-4; 9 bases are shared with TRBD1. After removal of 7 bases from V and 11 bases from J, the junction contained 5 bases not matched to a gene. The V gene's germline CDR1 is MDHEN and CDR2 SYDVKM. The CDR3 sequence is 12 residues long. For the CDR3, the DNA is TGTGCCAGCATGGGGACAGGGAGGAAACTGTTTTTT. Translation: CASMGTGRKLFF.

The table lists this clone with a few counts. The chain links TRBV2 to TRBJ1-2, with D uncertain. Germline V gene lookup returns CDR1 SNHLY and CDR2 FYNNEI. CDR3 length: 12 residues. V lost 6 bases and J lost 8, with 13 bases in between. The CDR3: CASSPFDPGYTF. CDR3 in DNA: TGTGCCAGCAGCCCTTTCGACCCCGGCTACACCTTC.

The rearrangement uses TRBV28 and TRBJ2-7; D is unclear. Germline lookup yields CDR1 MDHEN and CDR2 SYDVKM. V was cut by 6 bases and J by 4 bases, with 13 bases left in between. The CDR3 is 13 residues long. Here the CDR3 reads CASSGTTSYEQYF. In nucleotides, the CDR3 is TGTGCCAGCAGCGGTACTACAAGTTACGAGCAGTACTTC.

This chain joins TRBV7-9 and TRBJ1-1, with D possibly being TRBD1 (6 bases). Germline lookup yields CDR1 SEHNR and CDR2 FQNEAQ (reference sequence). V was shortened by 5 bases and J by 5 bases, with 12 bases between the two germline ends. The CDR3 is 13 residues long. This chain's CDR3 is CASSAQGGTEAFF. Here the CDR3 DNA reads TGTGCCAGCAGCGCCCAAGGGGGGACTGAAGCTTTCTTT. Supplemented by reference TRBV7-9 and TRBJ1-1, the full variable domain reads DTGVSQNPRHKITKRGQNVTFRCDPISEHNRLYWYRQTLGQGPEFLTYFQNEAQLEKSRLLSDRFSAERPKGSFSTLEIQRTEQGDSAMYLCASSAQGGTEAFFGQGTRLTVV.

This chain connects TRBV5-5 to TRBJ2-7; weak D call: TRBD1 (6 bases). Trimming removed 4 bases from V and 5 bases from J, with 31 bases in between. Germline CDR1 and CDR2: SGHKS and YYEKEE (reference sequence). This CDR3 comprises 19 residues. CDR3 sequence (DNA): TGTGCCAGCAGCCCCCGTTTTAATTTGCGTCAGGGACATATCAACGAGCAGTACTTC. This gives the protein CASSPRFNLRQGHINEQYF.